These 6 T cell receptor beta chains were all obtained from the same sample, sequenced in a study of Ad26.COV2.S vaccination and SARS-CoV-2 variants (dated by TCRdb to the early 2020s). The receptor library was made with the immunoSEQ multiplex PCR assay. In its TCRdb copy, this immuneACCESS table keeps in-frame sequences only and misses some clones. Where compared with another copy, unresolved V genes explain less than half of these, and the others have no known cause. The sample includes around 340,000 clones, with 80% to 90% observed a single time. The ten largest clonotypes hold around 5.3% of the sample. The sample's treatment or condition, from its label and the paper: roughly 18 received Ad26.COV2.S at low or high dose, single or two shots; 5 received placebo; per-sample allocation not given. For vaccine and placebo recipients, the sequenced repertoires came from samples collected on day 63 after the first injection.

Sequencing used peripheral blood, obtained in a trial of Ad26.COV2.S vaccine versus placebo. Source of these receptors: a person aged 18-65 years who received the Ad26.COV2.S COVID-19 vaccine or a placebo.

V gene TRBV15 combines with J gene TRBJ2-7; TRBD1 aligns across 12 bases. The germline V gene encodes CDR1 LNHNV and CDR2 YYDKDF (reference sequence). V was pared by 1 base and J by 6 bases, with 4 bases of the junction left unmatched. The CDR3 consists of 15 residues. This chain's CDR3 is CATSRAGTGGIEQYF. DNA for the CDR3: TGTGCCACCAGCAGAGCGGGGACAGGGGGCATCGAGCAGTACTTC. Full variable domain (outside the CDR3, taken from reference TRBV15 and TRBJ2-7): DAMVIQNPRYQVTQFGKPVTLSCSQTLNHNVMYWYQQKSSQAPKLLFHYYDKDFNNEADTPDNFQSRRPNTSFCFLDIRSPGLGDTAMYLCATSRAGTGGIEQYFGPGTRLTVT.

This clone showed up just once. The chain has TRBV12-5 and TRBJ2-2, with 7 positions matching TRBD1. Germline CDR1 LGHNT, CDR2 FRNRAP. The CDR3 loop spans 16 amino acids. V shed 5 bases and J 5 bases; nucleotides not matched to a gene: 11. In DNA form, the CDR3 reads TGTGCTAGTGGTCTCCGTAAGCCAGGGGGAACCGGGGAGCTGTTTTTT. It specifies CASGLRKPGGTGELFF.

The chain recombines TRBV4-1 with TRBJ1-4; TRBD1 agrees at 10 bases. This CDR3 has 15 amino acids. CDR1 MGHRA and CDR2 YSYEKL come from the germline V gene. V was pared by 3 bases and J by 7 bases, with 5 bases of the junction left unmatched. CDR3 sequence (DNA): TGCGCCAGCAGCCACGACAGGGGGCGAGGTGAAAAACTGTTTTTT. Its protein is CASSHDRGRGEKLFF.

The chain has TRBV27 and TRBJ2-7; no reliable D call. V was trimmed by 7 bases and J by 0 bases, leaving 13 bases between them. CDR3 length: 14 residues. Germline CDR1 is MNHEY and CDR2 is SMNVEV (reference sequence). The CDR3 nucleotides are TGTGCCAGCAAGTGGCAGCTCAGCTCCTACGAGCAGTACTTC. This encodes CASKWQLSSYEQYF.

The rearrangement links TRBV19 to TRBJ2-5, with TRBD1 matching 7 bases. This CDR3 region has 15 residues. The V and J ends lost 6 bases and 2 bases, in that order; junction bases with no gene match: 9. In germline, CDR1 is LNHDA, CDR2 SQIVND (reference sequence). CDR3 protein: CASRGWRQGQETQYF. In nucleotides, the CDR3 is TGTGCCAGTAGGGGATGGAGACAGGGACAAGAGACCCAGTACTTC. The full variable domain, with the rest looked up from reference TRBV19 and TRBJ2-5, is DGGITQSPKYLFRKEGQNVTLSCEQNLNHDAMYWYRQDPGQGLRLIYYSQIVNDFQKGDIAEGYSVSREKKESFPLTVTSAQKNPTAFYLCASRGWRQGQETQYFGPGTRLLVL.

The CDR3 DNA follows: TGTGCCAGCAGCTTAGGCAGGCCGGGGCAGTTCTTC. Protein: CASSLGRPGQFF. This sequence joins TRBV7-9 and TRBJ2-1; D is unclear. Looked up from germline, CDR1 is SEHNR and CDR2 is FQNEAQ (reference sequence). This CDR3 spans 12 amino acids. Trimming left V 1 base short and J 12 bases short, with 10 bases between.